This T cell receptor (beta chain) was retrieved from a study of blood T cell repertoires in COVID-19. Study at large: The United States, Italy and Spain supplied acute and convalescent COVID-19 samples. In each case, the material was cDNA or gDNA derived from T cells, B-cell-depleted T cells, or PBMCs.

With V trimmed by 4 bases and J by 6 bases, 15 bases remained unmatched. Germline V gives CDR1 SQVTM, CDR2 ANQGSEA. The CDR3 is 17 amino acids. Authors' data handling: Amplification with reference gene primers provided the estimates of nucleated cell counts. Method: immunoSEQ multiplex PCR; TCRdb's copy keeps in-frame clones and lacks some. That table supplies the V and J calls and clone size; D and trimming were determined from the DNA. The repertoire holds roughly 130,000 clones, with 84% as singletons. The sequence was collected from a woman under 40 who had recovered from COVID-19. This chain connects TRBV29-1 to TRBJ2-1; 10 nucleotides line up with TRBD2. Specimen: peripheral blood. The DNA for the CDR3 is TGCAGCGTTGTAGGGCTAGCGGGAGCGTCTTTCATCAATGAGCAGTTCTTC. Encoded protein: CSVVGLAGASFINEQFF.